The present entry profiles one TCR beta chain with its context. The antigen remains undetermined. These data originate in a study of PD-1 blockade in classical Hodgkin lymphoma. Each patient's relapse followed autologous stem cell transplantation, and brentuximab vedotin exposure varied. Notes on the study in general: Newly diagnosed patients reportedly trailed healthy donors in baseline TCR diversity.

V dropped 5 bases and J dropped 2; count of bases not matched to a gene: 11. CDR3 size: 17 residues. Looked up from germline, CDR1 is MDHEN and CDR2 is SYDVKM. The repertoire was sequenced with immunoSEQ multiplex PCR; TCRdb's copy has only in-frame clones and lacks some. The data show about 14,000 clones, 83% seen once. The material was peripheral blood mononuclear cells (PBMCs), obtained at baseline. This clonotype was sampled from a human donor with classical Hodgkin lymphoma. V usage is TRBV28 and J usage is TRBJ2-3; TRBD1 aligns across 9 bases. The CDR3 sequence: CASSTRTGDGSTDTQYF. CDR3 DNA: TGTGCCAGCAGTACTCGGACAGGGGATGGGTCCACAGATACGCAGTATTTT.